This record looks at one T cell receptor beta chain sequence and its context. These data come from a study of blood T cell repertoires in COVID-19. Study-level information: Donors in the United States, Italy and Spain gave samples during acute or convalescent COVID-19. PBMCs, B-cell-depleted T cells, or T cells were the source of the cDNA or gDNA that made up the material.

The CDR3 has 16 amino acids. Trimming stripped 2 bases from V and 0 bases from J, with 13 bases between. Germline-derived CDR1 and CDR2 are KGHSH and LQKENI. In the original processing: Researchers report that nucleated cell counts were estimated from reference gene primer amplification. Clones were sequenced by immunoSEQ multiplex PCR, and TCRdb holds only the in-frame ones, with some missing. V, J and clone size are those of that table, while D and trimming were read from the DNA. The data show about 59,000 clones, around 80% seen once. The sequence came from a human donor in a cohort sampled during active COVID-19. The genes are TRBV18 and TRBJ2-5; TRBD2 might be the D (5 bases). Material: peripheral blood. CDR3 sequence (DNA): TGTGCCAGCTCACCAACGGACCCCGGGAACCAAGAGACCCAGTACTTC. Its translation: CASSPTDPGNQETQYF.